This TCR beta chain was recorded in a study of CD8+ T cells in alopecia areata. Study context: Treated patients were given 5 to 10 mg oral tofacitinib twice daily. Findings and caveats of the study: Sharing of TCR sequences between patients (possibly for HLA-related reasons) was less clear than in mice.

Per the germline V gene, CDR1 is LNHDA and CDR2 is SQIVND (reference sequence). This CDR3 is built from 16 residues. Unmatched junction bases numbered 9, after V lost 5 bases and J lost 0 bases. Regarding treatment: oral pan-JAK inhibitor, 5-10 mg twice daily. It was from alopecia areata patients that lesional scalp punch biopsies and peripheral blood were collected. Concerning this clone itself: What it binds is not known.

Once RNA had been extracted, it was reverse transcribed into cDNA to act as the sequencing template. This table comes from immunoSEQ multiplex PCR, and its TCRdb copy is limited to in-frame clones, with some not included. The top ten hold about 8.6% of the sample, which has a few thousand clones, more than 55% seen once. The source material was skin, sampled around week 31, from a patient treated with tofacitinib. This TCR was recovered from a human donor with alopecia areata. The chain joins TRBV19 to TRBJ2-7; 8 bases map to TRBD2. The CDR3 loop reads CASSEAGDILSYEQYF. DNA of the CDR3: TGTGCCAGTAGTGAAGCGGGGGACATACTCTCCTACGAGCAGTACTTC.